This entry concerns a single T cell receptor beta chain. The sample belongs to a study of T-cell memory formation after mild COVID-19. Losses at the gene ends were 8 bases for V and 3 bases for J; bases not matched to a gene: 6. Germline CDR1 is SNHLY and CDR2 is FYNNEI. The CDR3 contains 14 residues. MiXCR was run by TCRdb on the 5' RACE reads, yielding one entry per CDR3 protein. The sample records approximately 150,000 distinct CDR3 sequences, about 14% being singletons. The genes are TRBV2 and TRBJ1-1; 10 nucleotides match TRBD1. Sequenced: PBMCs or a T cell subset sorted from them (not recorded which). The source of this sequence is an adult woman who had mild COVID-19 (a few samples of this study predate the infection). Cell type and time point are not known. CDR3 bases: TGTGCCAGCGCGGAGGGACAGGGGTACACTGAAGCTTTCTTT. Amino acid sequence: CASAEGQGYTEAFF.